This T cell receptor (beta chain) emerged from a study of identical twins. Study outcomes and limitations: Memory repertoires lacked the insertion deficit that abundant cord blood beta clonotypes showed.

TCRdb analysed the 5' RACE reads with MiXCR anew, one entry per CDR3 protein. This sample carries some 1,700,000 distinct CDR3 sequences, about 31% of them seen once, and the ten largest clones take 0.27%. No donor was unhealthy or non-Caucasian. As to this clonotype: The antigen remains unidentified.

The germline V gene has CDR1 LGHNA and CDR2 YNFKEQ. The germline V and J ends were trimmed by 0 bases and 7 bases, with 22 bases remaining between them. This CDR3 spans 17 amino acids. V gene TRBV4-2 combines with J gene TRBJ2-7; D is undetermined. Sequenced input: cord blood. The TCR sequence derives from a newborn girl in good health. The chain's CDR3 is CASSQDGRRNSYNEQYF. DNA of the CDR3: TGTGCCAGCAGCCAAGATGGTCGCCGGAACTCCTACAATGAGCAGTACTTC.